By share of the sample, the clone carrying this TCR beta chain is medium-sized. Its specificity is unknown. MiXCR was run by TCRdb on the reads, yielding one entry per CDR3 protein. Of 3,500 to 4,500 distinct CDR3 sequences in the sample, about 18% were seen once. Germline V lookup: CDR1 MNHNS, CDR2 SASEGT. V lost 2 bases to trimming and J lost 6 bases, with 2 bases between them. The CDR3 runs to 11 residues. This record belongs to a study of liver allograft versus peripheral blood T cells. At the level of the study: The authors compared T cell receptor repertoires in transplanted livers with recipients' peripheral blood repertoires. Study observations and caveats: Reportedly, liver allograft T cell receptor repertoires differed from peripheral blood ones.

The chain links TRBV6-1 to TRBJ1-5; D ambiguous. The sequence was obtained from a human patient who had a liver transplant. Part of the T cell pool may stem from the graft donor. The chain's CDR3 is CASSESQPQHF. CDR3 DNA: TGTGCCAGCAGTGAAAGTCAGCCCCAGCATTTT.